This T cell receptor beta chain was recorded in a study of blood T cells in healthy people across ages. Findings and limits, study-wide: More naive CD4+ cells and higher diversity were found in long-lived than in aged donors.

The use of a sample-barcoded 5' primer and a J-beta primer mix characterized a second PCR of roughly 7 to 11 cycles. TCRdb re-derived calls from the 5' RACE reads in MiXCR, one entry per CDR3 protein. The sample includes fewer than 800,000 distinct CDR3 sequences, 20% to 30% of them seen just once. V shed 8 bases, J shed 3 bases, and the junction held 4 bases outside the gene matches. The CDR3 contains 13 residues. Germline CDR1 MNHEY, CDR2 SVGEGT. To note about this clonotype: Its antigen is unknown.

In addition, the sample was reused for a study of T cells of mothers and their children. That work adds: Each donor was one of three healthy Caucasian mothers or one of their six children.

This clonotype was obtained from a boy younger than 18 in good health. The V gene is TRBV6-2 or TRBV6-3, the J gene TRBJ2-1, with TRBD1 identical over 7 bases. Sequencing was performed on blood. The CDR3 region has the DNA TGTGCCAGCCAGGACAGGCTCTACAATGAGCAGTTCTTC. It codes for CASQDRLYNEQFF.